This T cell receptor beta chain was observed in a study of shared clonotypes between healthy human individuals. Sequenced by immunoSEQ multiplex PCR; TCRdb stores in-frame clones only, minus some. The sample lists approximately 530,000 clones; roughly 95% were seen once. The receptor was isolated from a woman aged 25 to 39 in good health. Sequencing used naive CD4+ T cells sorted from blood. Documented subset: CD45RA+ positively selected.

The CDR3 DNA sequence: TGTGCCAGCAGCCAGTGGGGGGCCGGGGAGACCCAGTACTTC. Translating gives CASSQWGAGETQYF. The gene calls are TRBV14 and TRBJ2-5, with D possibly being TRBD1 or TRBD2 (6 bases each). This CDR3 has 14 residues. Germline-derived CDR1 and CDR2 are SGHDN and FVKESK. Between the trimmed V and J ends, which lost 3 bases and 5 bases, there was a span of 13 bases.